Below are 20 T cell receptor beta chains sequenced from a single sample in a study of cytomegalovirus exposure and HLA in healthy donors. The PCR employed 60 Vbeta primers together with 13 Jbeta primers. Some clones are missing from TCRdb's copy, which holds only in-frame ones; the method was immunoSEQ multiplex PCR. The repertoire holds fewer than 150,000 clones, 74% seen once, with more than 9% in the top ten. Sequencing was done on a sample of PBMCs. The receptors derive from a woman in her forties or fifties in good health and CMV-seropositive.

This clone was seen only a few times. CDR3 protein: CATSIAKGADTQYF. The CDR3 bases are TGTGCCACCAGCATTGCGAAGGGGGCAGATACGCAGTATTTT. The chain combines TRBV15 with TRBJ2-3, with a possible D match to TRBD1 (6 bases). V lost 4 bases and J 4 bases, leaving 12 bases between the germline ends. The CDR3 is 14 residues long. Germline CDR1 and CDR2: LNHNV and YYDKDF (reference sequence).

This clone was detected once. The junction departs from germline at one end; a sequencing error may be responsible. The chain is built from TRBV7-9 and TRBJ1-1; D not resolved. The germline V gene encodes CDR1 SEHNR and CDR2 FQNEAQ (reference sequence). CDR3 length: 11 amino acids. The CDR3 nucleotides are TGTGCCAACAGCCCTAACACTGAAGCTTTCTTT. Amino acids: CANSPNTEAFF.

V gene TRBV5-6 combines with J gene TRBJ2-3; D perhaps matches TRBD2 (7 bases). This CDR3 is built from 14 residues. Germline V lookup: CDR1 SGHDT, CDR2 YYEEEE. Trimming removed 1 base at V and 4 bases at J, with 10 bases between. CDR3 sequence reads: CASSLWGGPDTQYF. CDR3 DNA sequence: TGTGCCAGCAGCTTGTGGGGGGGGCCAGATACGCAGTATTTT. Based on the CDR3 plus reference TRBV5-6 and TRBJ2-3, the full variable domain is DAGVTQSPTHLIKTRGQQVTLRCSPKSGHDTVSWYQQALGQGPQFIFQYYEEEERQRGNFPDRFSGHQFPNYSSELNVNALLLGDSALYLCASSLWGGPDTQYFGPGTRLTVL.

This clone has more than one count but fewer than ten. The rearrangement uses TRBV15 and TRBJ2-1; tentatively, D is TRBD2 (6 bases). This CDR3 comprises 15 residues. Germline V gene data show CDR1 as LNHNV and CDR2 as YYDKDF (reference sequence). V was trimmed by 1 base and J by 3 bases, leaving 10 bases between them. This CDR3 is CATSRAGGLYNEQFF. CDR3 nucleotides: TGTGCCACCAGCAGAGCTGGGGGACTCTACAATGAGCAGTTCTTC.

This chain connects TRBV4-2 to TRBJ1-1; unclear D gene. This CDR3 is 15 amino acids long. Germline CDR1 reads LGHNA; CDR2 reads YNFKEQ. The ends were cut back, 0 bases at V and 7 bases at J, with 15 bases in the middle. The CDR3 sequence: CASSQDASRRGEAFF. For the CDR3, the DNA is TGTGCCAGCAGCCAAGATGCATCCCGGCGGGGTGAAGCTTTCTTT.

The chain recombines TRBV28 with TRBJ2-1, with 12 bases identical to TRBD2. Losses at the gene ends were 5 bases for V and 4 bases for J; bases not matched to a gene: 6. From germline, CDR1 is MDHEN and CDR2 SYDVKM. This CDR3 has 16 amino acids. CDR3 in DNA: TGTGCCAGCAGTGCCCCCGGGACTAGCGGGTACAATGAGCAGTTCTTC. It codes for CASSAPGTSGYNEQFF. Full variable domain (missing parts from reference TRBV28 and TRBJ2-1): DVKVTQSSRYLVKRTGEKVFLECVQDMDHENMFWYRQDPGLGLRLIYFSYDVKMKEKGDIPEGYSVSREKKERFSLILESASTNQTSMYLCASSAPGTSGYNEQFFGPGTRLTVL.

CDR3 region: CASTPRGQGYNEQFF. The CDR3 DNA reads as TGCGCCAGCACGCCGCGGGGACAGGGGTACAATGAGCAGTTCTTC. This rearrangement joins TRBV5-1 to TRBJ2-1; 10 bases match TRBD1. CDR1 and CDR2 (germline): SGHRS, YFSETQ. Unmatched junction bases numbered 7, after V lost 6 bases and J lost 4 bases. The CDR3 contains 15 residues.

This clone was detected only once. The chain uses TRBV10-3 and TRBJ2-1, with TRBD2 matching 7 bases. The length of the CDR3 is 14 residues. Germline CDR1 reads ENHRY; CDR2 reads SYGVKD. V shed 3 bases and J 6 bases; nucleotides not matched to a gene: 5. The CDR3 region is CAISDAGESNEQFF. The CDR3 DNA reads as TGTGCCATCAGTGATGCGGGAGAGTCCAATGAGCAGTTCTTC.

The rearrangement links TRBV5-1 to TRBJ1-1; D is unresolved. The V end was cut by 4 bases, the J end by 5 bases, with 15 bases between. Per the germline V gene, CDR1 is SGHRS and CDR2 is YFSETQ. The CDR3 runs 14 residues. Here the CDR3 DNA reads TGCGCCAGCAGCCCGCCGACCGGAGGAACTGAAGCTTTCTTT. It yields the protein CASSPPTGGTEAFF. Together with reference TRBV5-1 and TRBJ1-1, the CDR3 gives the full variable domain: KAGVTQTPRYLIKTRGQQVTLSCSPISGHRSVSWYQQTPGQGLQFLFEYFSETQRNKGNFPGRFSGRQFSNSRSEMNVSTLELGDSALYLCASSPPTGGTEAFFGQGTRLTVV.

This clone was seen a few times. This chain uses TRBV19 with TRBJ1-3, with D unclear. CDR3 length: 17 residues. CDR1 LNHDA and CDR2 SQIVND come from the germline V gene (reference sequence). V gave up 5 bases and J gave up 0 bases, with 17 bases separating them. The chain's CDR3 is CASSWSWSLSSGNTIYF. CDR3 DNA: TGTGCCAGTAGTTGGAGTTGGTCCCTCAGCTCTGGAAACACCATATATTTT.

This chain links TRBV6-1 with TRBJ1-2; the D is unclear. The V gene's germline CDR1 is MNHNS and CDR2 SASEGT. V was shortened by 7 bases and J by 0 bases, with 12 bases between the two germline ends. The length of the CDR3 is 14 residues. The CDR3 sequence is CASNKQMTNYGYTF. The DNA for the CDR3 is TGTGCCAGCAATAAACAGATGACTAACTATGGCTACACCTTC.

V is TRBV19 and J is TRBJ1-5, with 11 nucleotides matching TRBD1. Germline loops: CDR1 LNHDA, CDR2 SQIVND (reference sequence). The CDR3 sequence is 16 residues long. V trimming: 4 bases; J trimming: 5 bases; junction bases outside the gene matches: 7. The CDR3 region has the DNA TGTGCCAGTAGTAAAGGACAGGGGGCGGACGATCAGCCCCAGCATTTT. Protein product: CASSKGQGADDQPQHF.

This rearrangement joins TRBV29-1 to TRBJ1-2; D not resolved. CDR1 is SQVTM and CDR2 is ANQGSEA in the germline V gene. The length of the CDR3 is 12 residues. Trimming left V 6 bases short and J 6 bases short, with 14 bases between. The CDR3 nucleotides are TGCAGCGTCTCCCGAGCGGAGGATGGCTACACCTTC. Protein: CSVSRAEDGYTF.

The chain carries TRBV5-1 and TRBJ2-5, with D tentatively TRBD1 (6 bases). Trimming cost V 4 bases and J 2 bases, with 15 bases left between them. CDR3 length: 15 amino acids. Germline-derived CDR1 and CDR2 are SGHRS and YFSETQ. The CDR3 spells CASSGTWGRQETQYF. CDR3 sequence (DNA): TGCGCCAGCAGCGGGACCTGGGGGCGGCAAGAGACCCAGTACTTC.

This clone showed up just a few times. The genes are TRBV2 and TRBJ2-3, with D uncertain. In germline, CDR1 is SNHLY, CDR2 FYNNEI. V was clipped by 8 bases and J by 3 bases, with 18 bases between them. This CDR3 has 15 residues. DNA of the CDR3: TGTGCCAGCTCCGGCCCGAGTCTAGTTACAGATACGCAGTATTTT. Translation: CASSGPSLVTDTQYF.

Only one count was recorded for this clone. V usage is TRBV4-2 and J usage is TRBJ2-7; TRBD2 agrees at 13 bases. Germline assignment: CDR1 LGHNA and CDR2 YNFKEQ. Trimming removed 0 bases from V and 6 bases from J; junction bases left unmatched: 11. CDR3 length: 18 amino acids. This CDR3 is CASSQEATSGGSGGEQYF. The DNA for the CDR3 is TGTGCCAGCAGCCAAGAAGCGACTAGCGGGGGGTCGGGGGGCGAGCAGTACTTC.

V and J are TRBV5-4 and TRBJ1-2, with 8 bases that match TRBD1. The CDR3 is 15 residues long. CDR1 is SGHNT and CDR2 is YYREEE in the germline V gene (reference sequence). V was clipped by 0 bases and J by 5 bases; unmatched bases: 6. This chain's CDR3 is CASSLGGQGVYGYTF. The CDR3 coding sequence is TGTGCCAGCAGCTTGGGTGGACAGGGTGTGTATGGCTACACCTTC.

Here the CDR3 DNA reads TGTGCCAGCACTCCCGGGACTTCTGGGGCCAATGAGCAGTTCTTC. Translating gives CASTPGTSGANEQFF. This chain connects TRBV2 to TRBJ2-1, with D possibly matching TRBD2 (6 bases). Trimming took 7 bases from V and 6 from J, leaving 19 bases between them. The germline gives CDR1 SNHLY, CDR2 FYNNEI. The CDR3 length is 15 residues.

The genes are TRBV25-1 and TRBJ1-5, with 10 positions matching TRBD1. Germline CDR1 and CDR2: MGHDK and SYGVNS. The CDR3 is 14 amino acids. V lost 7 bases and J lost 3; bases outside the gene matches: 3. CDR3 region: CASKGQGTNQPQHF. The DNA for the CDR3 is TGTGCCAGCAAGGGACAGGGGACCAATCAGCCCCAGCATTTT.

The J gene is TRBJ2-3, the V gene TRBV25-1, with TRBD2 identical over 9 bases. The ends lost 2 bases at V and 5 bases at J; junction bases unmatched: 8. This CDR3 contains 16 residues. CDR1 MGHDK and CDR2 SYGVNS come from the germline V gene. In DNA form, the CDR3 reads TGTGCCAGCAGTGAACAGGGGCGGGAGGGTTTAGATACGCAGTATTTT. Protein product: CASSEQGREGLDTQYF.